The present entry profiles one T cell receptor beta chain with its context. Its antigen remains unidentified. Repertoires were generated with immunoSEQ multiplex PCR, while TCRdb's copy carries only in-frame clones and drops some. The table shows around 51,000 clones, with roughly nine tenths occurring only once. The entry originates in a study of T cell clones after liver transplantation. Study-wide points: Post-transplant, graft-donor-reactive CD4 TCRbeta sequences in blood dropped significantly in 5 of 8 subjects.

Germline V lookup: CDR1 WSHSY, CDR2 SAAADI. V lost 1 base and J lost 4, with 11 bases in between. The CDR3 is 14 amino acids. The sequence was obtained from a human patient who received a liver transplant. Some T cells could come from the graft donor. The material sequenced was CD8+ T cells from blood, taken 12 months after liver transplant. The chain couples TRBV10-2 to TRBJ2-7; no clear D. For the CDR3, the DNA is TGCGCCAGCAGTGAGTTTGGGGTAGTGTACGAGCAGTACTTC. As protein: CASSEFGVVYEQYF.